A single sample gave rise to the 10 T cell receptor beta chains below, sequenced in a study of cytomegalovirus exposure and HLA in healthy donors. Sequencing used immunoSEQ multiplex PCR; TCRdb keeps in-frame clones, though not all of them. The repertoire holds approximately 200,000 clones, 75% to 95% seen once, with 1.1% in the top ten. Sequencing was performed on PBMCs. The source is a woman aged 18-29 years in good health and CMV-seronegative.

This clone was counted ten times or more. The chain combines TRBV7-8 with TRBJ1-5; D is unclear. Trimming took off 5 bases at V and 6 bases at J, with 11 bases between the two ends. The CDR3 has 13 residues. CDR1 and CDR2 (germline): SGHVS, FQNEAQ. CDR3 DNA: TGTGCCAGCAGCATTACCTATTCTCAGCCCCAGCATTTT. Protein sequence: CASSITYSQPQHF. The full variable domain, in which reference TRBV7-8 and TRBJ1-5 provide the parts outside the CDR3, is GAGVSQSPRYKVAKRGQDVALRCDPISGHVSLFWYQQALGQGPEFLTYFQNEAQLDKSGLPSDRFFAERPEGSVSTLKIQRTQQEDSAVYLCASSITYSQPQHFGDGTRLSIL.

The rearrangement uses TRBV19 and TRBJ1-2, with 9 bases lining up with TRBD1. The germline V gene has CDR1 LNHDA and CDR2 SQIVND (reference sequence). With 10 bases clipped from V and 4 bases from J, the junction kept 4 bases outside the gene matches. The CDR3 totals 12 residues. The CDR3: CAIETGGYGYTF. CDR3 DNA: TGTGCCATCGAGACAGGGGGCTATGGCTACACCTTC.

This clone has a single count. This chain connects TRBV5-4 to TRBJ1-1, with D tentatively TRBD1 (5 bases). Germline-derived CDR1 and CDR2 are SGHNT and YYREEE (reference sequence). Trimming stripped 5 bases from V and 1 base from J, with 15 bases between. This CDR3 has 15 residues. The chain's CDR3 is CASRGPGGRNTEAFF. CDR3 coding DNA: TGTGCCAGCAGGGGGCCGGGGGGTAGGAACACTGAAGCTTTCTTT.

This clone has a single count. The chain links TRBV2 to TRBJ2-2; the D is unclear. This CDR3 region has 13 residues. The V gene's germline CDR1 is SNHLY and CDR2 FYNNEI. V shed 5 bases and J shed 5 bases, with 9 bases lying between them. The CDR3 spells CASSLTVTGELFF. DNA of the CDR3: TGTGCCAGCAGTTTGACTGTTACCGGGGAGCTGTTTTTT.

This clone came up a few times. The chain links TRBV14 to TRBJ1-2; 7 bases match TRBD1. Losses at the gene ends were 4 bases for V and 6 bases for J; bases not matched to a gene: 14. The germline V gene has CDR1 SGHDN and CDR2 FVKESK. The CDR3 loop spans 16 amino acids. The DNA of the CDR3 is TGTGCCAGCAGCCCTTCATCTGCTGACAGGGTAGATGGCTACACCTTC. This translates into CASSPSSADRVDGYTF.

This clone was recorded a few times. V gene TRBV11-2 combines with J gene TRBJ1-6; 8 bases are a match to TRBD1. The CDR3 is made up of 18 amino acids. The V segment lost 5 bases and the J segment 5 bases; nucleotides outside the gene matches: 14. Germline values: CDR1 SGHAT, CDR2 FQNNGV. The CDR3 sequence: CASSPVGTGFRNNSPLHF. The CDR3 nucleotides are TGTGCCAGCAGCCCCGTCGGGACAGGTTTTAGGAATAATTCACCCCTCCACTTT.

This sequence joins TRBV27 and TRBJ1-1, with D possibly being TRBD1 (6 bases). Trimming cost V 5 bases and J 4 bases, with 11 bases left between them. The CDR3 extends over 13 amino acids. Germline V gene lookup returns CDR1 MNHEY and CDR2 SMNVEV (reference sequence). The CDR3 nucleotides read TGTGCCAGCAGTGCCGGACAGCTCACTGAAGCTTTCTTT. It is translated as CASSAGQLTEAFF.

The V call is TRBV5-5, the J call TRBJ1-5, with 7 bases identical to TRBD1. This CDR3 is built from 16 residues. In germline, CDR1 is SGHKS, CDR2 YYEKEE (reference sequence). Germline trimming cut 4 bases from V and 1 base from J; bases unmatched to any gene: 8. For the CDR3, the DNA is TGTGCCAGCAGCCCAACTGACAGGGCGAGCAATCAGCCCCAGCATTTT. Translation gives CASSPTDRASNQPQHF. Full variable domain (remainder filled in from reference TRBV5-5 and TRBJ1-5): DAGVTQSPTHLIKTRGQQVTLRCSPISGHKSVSWYQQVLGQGPQFIFQYYEKEERGRGNFPDRFSARQFPNYSSELNVNALLLGDSALYLCASSPTDRASNQPQHFGDGTRLSIL.

Here the CDR3 reads CASSLVGTTPYEQYF. DNA of the CDR3: TGTGCCAGCAGCTTGGTTGGGACTACCCCCTACGAGCAGTACTTC. V is TRBV5-6 and J is TRBJ2-7; 7 bases map to TRBD2. CDR3 size: 15 residues. Germline V gene lookup returns CDR1 SGHDT and CDR2 YYEEEE. Trimming took 0 bases from V and 2 from J; bases not matched to a gene: 5.

The rearrangement links TRBV7-2 to TRBJ2-4; D is unresolved. Germline-derived CDR1 and CDR2 are SGHTA and FQGNSA. V was trimmed by 8 bases and J by 6 bases, leaving 14 bases between them. CDR3 length equals 13 residues. CDR3 sequence reads: CASSGRVGNIQYF. For the CDR3, the DNA is TGTGCCAGCTCGGGTCGGGTCGGAAACATTCAGTACTTC.